This T cell receptor beta chain was obtained from a study of blood T cell repertoires in COVID-19. Germline values: CDR1 LNHDA, CDR2 SQIVND (reference sequence). The V gene end was trimmed by 6 bases and the J gene end by 2 bases; junction bases not matched to a gene: 10. CDR3 length equals 16 residues. Original analysis: Amplification of reference gene primers was used by the study to estimate nucleated cell counts. Profiled with immunoSEQ multiplex PCR; TCRdb holds only in-frame clones, not every one. For V, J and clone size, that table is used; D and trimming come from the DNA. The table shows approximately 230,000 clones, with approximately 90% occurring only once. Participant age was about 18 to 89 years, and participants resided in roughly 25 US areas. Assignment of participants to cohorts was predicated upon participant-reported clinical history.

The sequenced sample was PBMCs or T cells enriched from blood (not recorded which). This chain links TRBV19 with TRBJ2-3, with TRBD1 matching over 8 bases. This clonotype was obtained from a woman aged 25 to 39 who had recovered from COVID-19. CDR3 protein: CASRPQNRGNTDTQYF. CDR3 coding DNA: TGTGCCAGTAGGCCTCAAAACAGGGGGAACACAGATACGCAGTATTTT.